The rows below give T cell receptor beta chains drawn from one sample of a study of cytomegalovirus exposure and HLA in healthy donors. Sequenced by immunoSEQ multiplex PCR; TCRdb stores in-frame clones only, minus some. The profile shows about 150,000 clones, 70% to 85% of them singletons. The specimen was PBMCs. The receptors come from a man aged 45-65 years in good health and CMV-seropositive. CDR3s include the opening cysteine and the closing phenylalanine or tryptophan. D genes are given only for firm matches. Clone size is shown for a subset of rows, as once, few, many or a class of expanded clone.

V	D	size	length	J	CDR3	DNA
TRBV7-9	TRBD1	-	16	TRBJ1-1	CASSPTTGGGRAEAFF	TGTGCCAGCAGCCCTACGACAGGGGGCGGGAGGGCTGAAGCTTTCTTT
TRBV29-1	-	-	12	TRBJ1-1	CSPLRGGAEAFF	TGCAGCCCCTTGAGGGGGGGCGCTGAAGCTTTCTTT
TRBV7-2	TRBD1	-	17	TRBJ1-2	CASSLEPLGQGVDGYTF	TGTGCCAGCAGCTTAGAACCTTTGGGACAGGGCGTCGATGGCTACACCTTC
TRBV7-9	-	-	18	TRBJ2-2	CASSPYIRGPLGTGELFF	TGTGCCAGCAGTCCGTACATCAGGGGCCCTCTTGGCACCGGGGAGCTGTTTTTT
TRBV6-1	TRBD1	once	13	TRBJ1-2	CASSTGGDYGYTF	TGTGCCAGCAGTACAGGGGGCGACTATGGCTACACCTTC
TRBV13	-	few	16	TRBJ1-6	CASSPQGSSYNSPLHF	TGTGCCAGCAGCCCTCAGGGGAGCTCCTATAATTCACCCCTCCACTTT
TRBV5-6	TRBD1	-	17	TRBJ1-3	CASSLWVDRVEGNTIYF	TGTGCCAGCAGCTTGTGGGTAGACAGGGTCGAAGGAAACACCATATATTTT
TRBV5-1	TRBD2	once	16	TRBJ2-5	CASSGAGGPGAETQYF	TGCGCCAGCAGCGGGGCGGGAGGGCCTGGGGCCGAGACCCAGTACTTC
TRBV7-7	-	-	15	TRBJ1-2	CASSLGGEGNYGYTF	TGTGCTAGCAGCTTAGGAGGGGAGGGTAACTATGGCTACACCTTC
TRBV20-1	TRBD1	-	11	TRBJ2-7	CSARQGDEQYF	TGCAGTGCTAGACAGGGGGACGAGCAGTACTTC
TRBV5-6	TRBD1	-	15	TRBJ2-5	CASSLGQGVGETQYF	TGTGCCAGCAGCTTGGGACAGGGGGTAGGAGAGACCCAGTACTTC
TRBV6-4	TRBD1	-	15	TRBJ1-2	CASSEAGQGAFGYTF	TGTGCCAGCAGTGAAGCGGGACAGGGGGCTTTCGGCTACACCTTC
TRBV4-1	-	-	16	TRBJ2-2	CASSQDSSRSTGELFF	TGCGCCAGCAGCCAAGACTCCTCCAGAAGCACCGGGGAGCTGTTTTTT
TRBV29-1	TRBD1	-	14	TRBJ2-1	CSVGQGGSYNEQFF	TGCAGCGTGGGACAGGGTGGCTCCTACAATGAGCAGTTCTTC
TRBV28	TRBD1	-	14	TRBJ1-2	CASSLSSQGDGYTF	TGTGCCAGCAGTTTATCTTCCCAGGGGGATGGCTACACCTTC
TRBV25-1	TRBD2	-	14	TRBJ2-7	CASGPSGGPYEQYF	TGTGCCAGCGGCCCCAGCGGGGGGCCCTACGAGCAGTACTTC
TRBV30	-	-	20	TRBJ1-5	CAWSDSPWRRGSVGNQPQHF	TGTGCCTGGAGTGATTCCCCTTGGCGCAGGGGCTCTGTGGGCAATCAGCCCCAGCATTTT
TRBV7-3	-	-	13	TRBJ1-1	CASTLMGGTEAFF	TGTGCCAGCACCCTAATGGGGGGCACTGAAGCTTTCTTT
TRBV5-8	-	-	15	TRBJ1-5	CASPIRGFGNQPQHF	TGTGCCAGCCCGATTAGGGGATTTGGCAATCAGCCCCAGCATTTT
TRBV7-6	-	-	15	TRBJ2-3	CASSLLGHNTDTQYF	TGTGCCAGCAGCTTATTGGGACACAACACAGATACGCAGTATTTT
TRBV7-2	TRBD1	-	15	TRBJ2-7	CASRLGDRGPYEQYF	TGTGCCAGCAGATTAGGGGACAGGGGGCCCTACGAGCAGTACTTC
TRBV4-1	TRBD1	-	16	TRBJ2-5	CASSRSTGASQETQYF	TGCGCCAGCAGCCGGTCGACAGGGGCGAGCCAAGAGACCCAGTACTTC
TRBV6-5	TRBD1	-	15	TRBJ2-7	CASSYGARGRYEQYF	TGTGCCAGCAGTTACGGGGCCAGGGGGCGTTACGAGCAGTACTTC
TRBV27	TRBD1	-	13	TRBJ1-1	CASRGQVNTEAFF	TGTGCCAGCAGGGGACAGGTGAACACTGAAGCTTTCTTT
TRBV28	TRBD1	-	15	TRBJ1-3	CASKGQGIPGNTIYF	TGTGCCAGCAAGGGACAGGGGATACCTGGAAACACCATATATTTT
TRBV28	TRBD1	-	15	TRBJ2-5	CASRPETGGRKTQYF	TGTGCCAGCAGGCCAGAGACAGGGGGTAGAAAGACCCAGTACTTC
TRBV27	-	-	17	TRBJ1-5	CASSGLGHSYSNQPQHF	TGTGCCAGCAGTGGCCTGGGACACAGTTATAGCAATCAGCCCCAGCATTTT
TRBV7-9	-	-	11	TRBJ2-7	CASSFRDEQYF	TGTGCCAGCAGCTTCAGGGACGAGCAGTACTTC
TRBV6-6	-	few	12	TRBJ1-5	CASSLSNQPQHF	TGTGCCAGCAGCCTATCCAATCAGCCCCAGCATTTT
TRBV6-1	-	-	15	TRBJ1-1	CASIPGGPMNTEAFF	TGTGCCAGCATTCCCGGGGGACCCATGAACACTGAAGCTTTCTTT
TRBV4-2	-	-	14	TRBJ1-1	CASSQFQGNTEAFF	TGTGCCAGCAGTCAGTTCCAGGGGAACACTGAAGCTTTCTTT
TRBV2	TRBD1	-	13	TRBJ1-5	CASSGTENQPQHF	TGTGCCAGCAGCGGGACAGAGAATCAGCCCCAGCATTTT
TRBV5-1	TRBD1	-	14	TRBJ2-7	CASSSGQGRNEQYF	TGCGCCAGCAGCTCCGGACAGGGGAGGAACGAGCAGTACTTC
TRBV29-1	-	-	12	TRBJ1-2	CSVRGASYGYTF	TGCAGCGTCAGGGGCGCGAGCTATGGCTACACCTTC
TRBV4-2	-	-	15	TRBJ2-7	CASSQATGITYEQYF	TGTGCCAGCAGCCAAGCGACGGGGATCACCTACGAGCAGTACTTC
TRBV7-9	TRBD2	-	16	TRBJ2-1	CASSSSGGGTHNEQFF	TGTGCCAGCAGCTCCTCTGGCGGGGGGACTCACAATGAGCAGTTCTTC
TRBV5-6	-	-	19	TRBJ2-7	CASSQTKGGLFYPPYEQYF	TGTGCCAGCAGCCAAACGAAAGGTGGGCTTTTCTACCCTCCCTACGAGCAGTACTTC
TRBV7-2	-	few	14	TRBJ2-1	CASSPRTTLGEQFF	TGTGCCAGCAGCCCCCGGACTACTCTAGGGGAGCAGTTCTTC
TRBV7-9	-	-	13	TRBJ1-2	CASSSPPRYGYTF	TGTGCCAGCAGCTCCCCCCCCCGCTATGGCTACACCTTC
TRBV2	-	-	14	TRBJ2-5	CASRVDRTQETQYF	TGTGCCAGCAGAGTAGACAGGACCCAAGAGACCCAGTACTTC
TRBV7-9	TRBD1	-	14	TRBJ1-4	CASSSRQGYEKLFF	TGTGCCAGCAGTTCACGACAGGGTTATGAAAAACTGTTTTTT
TRBV15	-	-	14	TRBJ1-2	CATSNGGNSRRYTF	TGTGCCACCAGCAACGGGGGAAACAGTCGACGCTACACCTTC
TRBV11-2	TRBD1	-	13	TRBJ1-1	CASSWDRSFEAFF	TGTGCCAGCAGCTGGGACAGGAGTTTTGAAGCTTTCTTT
TRBV5-5	-	-	16	TRBJ2-7	CASSLAPGVLAYEQYF	TGTGCCAGCAGCTTGGCCCCGGGGGTCCTCGCCTACGAGCAGTACTTC
TRBV5-6	-	-	13	TRBJ2-3	CASSLASTDTQYF	TGTGCCAGCAGCTTGGCTAGCACAGATACGCAGTATTTT
TRBV25-1	TRBD2	-	16	TRBJ2-5	CASSAWTSGDQETQYF	TGTGCCAGCAGTGCTTGGACTAGCGGGGACCAAGAGACCCAGTACTTC
TRBV7-9	-	-	17	TRBJ2-6	CASILGGGPPGANVLTF	TGTGCCAGCATCCTTGGGGGCGGCCCTCCTGGGGCCAACGTCCTGACTTTC
TRBV5-1	-	-	16	TRBJ2-3	CASSSRGGSATDTQYF	TGCGCCAGCAGCTCAAGGGGGGGGAGCGCCACAGATACGCAGTATTTT
TRBV18	TRBD2	-	18	TRBJ2-4	CASSSTPTSALAKNIQYF	TGTGCCAGCTCATCTACCCCAACTAGCGCACTAGCCAAAAACATTCAGTACTTC
TRBV19	TRBD1	once	16	TRBJ1-5	CASSIEGTGLRQPQHF	TGTGCCAGTAGTATTGAGGGGACAGGGTTACGCCAGCCCCAGCATTTT
TRBV27	-	few	13	TRBJ1-5	CASSLGRGQPQHF	TGTGCCAGCAGTTTGGGGCGGGGACAGCCCCAGCATTTT
TRBV5-1	TRBD1	-	13	TRBJ2-7	CASSLGTGHEQYF	TGCGCCAGCAGCCTCGGGACAGGGCACGAGCAGTACTTC
TRBV5-4	-	-	12	TRBJ2-3	CASSPLAGPPYF	TGTGCCAGCAGCCCCCTTGCGGGGCCTCCGTATTTT
TRBV12-5	-	-	16	TRBJ2-2	CASGPLARGNTGELFF	TGTGCTAGTGGTCCCTTGGCGCGGGGGAACACCGGGGAGCTGTTTTTT
TRBV18	TRBD2	-	15	TRBJ2-3	CASSAGLGGLETQYF	TGTGCCAGCTCGGCGGGACTAGGTGGGTTAGAAACGCAGTATTTT